This T cell receptor beta chain emerged from a study of blood T cell repertoires in COVID-19. Measured with immunoSEQ multiplex PCR; TCRdb has only the in-frame clones, and not every one. The sample has some 130,000 clones, 85% to 90% seen once. Sequenced input: peripheral blood. The TCR originated in a man aged 70 or older with active COVID-19.

The CDR3 loop is CASSPGTADYTF. In DNA, the CDR3 is TGTGCCAGCAGCCCGGGGACAGCAGACTACACCTTC. V and J are TRBV7-9 and TRBJ1-2; 7 nucleotides match TRBD1. The germline V gene has CDR1 SEHNR and CDR2 FQNEAQ (reference sequence). CDR3 length equals 12 residues. V was pared by 5 bases and J by 10 bases, with 7 bases of the junction left unmatched.